This passage covers 24 T cell receptor beta chains from one sample sequenced in a study of tumor and adjacent non-tumor tissue in lung cancer. The template was RNA from unsorted bulk tissue. The library came from three nested PCR rounds adapted from ARM-PCR protocols. TCRdb recomputed calls from the multiplex PCR reads with MiXCR, one row per CDR3 protein. The sample includes about 110,000 distinct CDR3 sequences, 84% of them seen just once. Sequenced: lung tumor tissue. The receptor set was obtained from a man between 65 and 85 years old with non-small cell lung cancer.

Details on this clonotype: This may come from a read error, since a much larger clone is one base off. The chain joins TRBV28 to TRBJ2-5; 8 nucleotides agree with TRBD2. Germline loops: CDR1 MDHEN, CDR2 SYDVKM. CDR3 size: 16 residues. V was clipped by 5 bases and J by 1 base; unmatched bases: 9. The CDR3 is CASSIRSGSLQETQYF. CDR3 DNA sequence: TGTGCCAGCAGTATTCGGAGCGGGAGTCTCCAAGAGACCCAGTACTTC.

Turning to this clonotype: The junction shows a germline mismatch at one end, possibly a read error. The genes are TRBV6-5 and TRBJ2-7; no definite D call. Germline assignment: CDR1 MNHEY and CDR2 SVGAGI. The CDR3 loop spans 14 amino acids. The CDR3 loop is CVSSYTRIVSEQYF. CDR3 in DNA: TGTGTCAGCAGTTATACCAGGATAGTCAGCGAGCAGTACTTC.

The chain has TRBV4-3 and TRBJ2-1; 9 nucleotides align to TRBD2. Germline assignment: CDR1 LGHNA and CDR2 YSLEER. The CDR3 contains 17 residues. The ends lost 0 bases at V and 8 bases at J; junction bases unmatched: 11. CDR3 protein: CASSQDPLAGRSDEQFF. The CDR3 DNA reads as TGCGCCAGCAGCCAAGATCCGCTAGCGGGGAGAAGTGATGAGCAGTTCTTC.

In the case of this clonotype: Relative to the germline gene, one junction end is altered; a read error may explain this. The chain links TRBV11-2 to TRBJ2-3; no reliable D call. Per germline, CDR1 SGHAT and CDR2 FQNNGV. This CDR3 is 14 amino acids long. For the CDR3, the DNA is TGTGTCAGCAGCTTAACCCCAGTGTCATATACGCAGTATTTT. Protein product: CVSSLTPVSYTQYF. The full variable domain, rest sourced from reference TRBV11-2 and TRBJ2-3, is EAGVAQSPRYKIIEKRQSVAFWCNPISGHATLYWYQQILGQGPKLLIQFQNNGVVDDSQLPKDRFSAERLKGVDSTLKIQPAKLEDSAVYLCVSSLTPVSYTQYFGPGTRLTVL.

Notes on this clonotype: The missing conserved phenylalanine or tryptophan at the end of this CDR3 makes a read error likely. The V and J genes are TRBV6-2 or TRBV6-3 and TRBJ2-7; 11 bases match TRBD2. The CDR3 runs to 18 residues. Germline V CDR1 and CDR2: MNHEY, SVGEGT. The CDR3 loop is CVSSSYPSLAGGTYEQYY. The CDR3 coding sequence is TGTGTCAGCAGTTCCTACCCGAGTCTAGCGGGAGGAACCTACGAGCAGTACTAC.

As concerns this clonotype: One junction end does not reproduce the germline sequence, and a read error may be involved. This rearrangement joins TRBV29-1 to TRBJ2-3; the D call may be TRBD1 or TRBD2 (7 bases each). The CDR3 extends over 12 amino acids. From germline, CDR1 is SQVTM and CDR2 ANQGSEA. The CDR3 coding sequence is TGCAGCCCAGGACAGGCGGGAGATATGCAGTGTTTT. It encodes CSPGQAGDMQCF.

A note on this clonotype: Germline and junction disagree at one end, which may indicate a read error. The V call is TRBV10-3, the J call TRBJ2-7; the match to TRBD2 covers 8 bases. The germline V gene encodes CDR1 ENHRY and CDR2 SYGVKD. The CDR3 is made up of 13 amino acids. Written as DNA, the CDR3 is TGTGCCATCAATCGGGCGGGGGGCTACGAGCAGTACTTT. It encodes CAINRAGGYEQYF.

To note about this clonotype: One junction end disagrees with the germline gene, perhaps due to a read error. The chain recombines TRBV12-3 or TRBV12-4 with TRBJ1-3, with a tentative D call TRBD1 (5 bases). CDR3 length: 16 amino acids. The CDR3 bases are TGTGCCAGCAATTTATTAGGCGGGGGAGTTGGAAACACCATATATTTC. Protein sequence: CASNLLGGGVGNTIYF.

Note on this clonotype: A much bigger clone sits one base away, suggesting this may be a read error. This chain connects TRBV10-3 to TRBJ1-2; perhaps TRBD1 as D (5 bases). The CDR3 is made up of 14 amino acids. CDR1 is ENHRY, CDR2 SYGVKD, per germline. CDR3 DNA: TGTACCATCAGTAAATCAGGGTCTTTTATGAGCTACACCTTC. Its protein product is CTISKSGSFMSYTF.

This clonotype was seen many times. Possible read error: a much larger clone is one base away. This chain links TRBV11-1 with TRBJ2-7, with D perhaps TRBD2 (6 bases). This CDR3 region has 14 residues. In germline, CDR1 is SGHAT, CDR2 FQDESV (reference sequence). CDR3 amino acids: CASNLSGPTYEQYF. CDR3 nucleotides: TGTGCCAGCAACTTAAGCGGGCCCACCTACGAGCAGTACTTC.

This clonotype was observed a handful of times. This may arise from a read error, as a much more abundant clone is one base away. This chain links TRBV28 with TRBJ1-2, with TRBD1 as a possible D gene (5 bases). This CDR3 contains 12 residues. Germline V lookup: CDR1 MDHEN, CDR2 SYDVKM. The CDR3 DNA follows: TGTGCCAGCTATAGGTCAGGGTATGACTACACCTTC. Amino acids: CASYRSGYDYTF.

Details on this clonotype: The junction shows a germline mismatch at one end, possibly a read error. J is TRBJ1-6 and V is TRBV11-2; 10 nucleotides match TRBD1. This CDR3 spans 18 amino acids. Germline V gene lookup returns CDR1 SGHAT and CDR2 FQNNGV. CDR3: CVSSPRTGGSSYNSPLHF. The DNA of the CDR3 is TGTGTTAGCAGCCCGAGGACAGGGGGAAGCTCCTATAATTCACCCCTTCACTTT.

In regard to this clonotype: No conserved phenylalanine or tryptophan ends this CDR3, so it is likely a read error. This chain joins TRBV4-3 and TRBJ2-3; TRBD2 aligns across 12 bases. This CDR3 has 16 residues. Germline V gene lookup returns CDR1 LGHNA and CDR2 YSLEER. This CDR3 reads CASSQDLAGGPDKQYN. The CDR3, as DNA: TGCGCCAGCAGCCAAGATCTAGCGGGGGGGCCAGATAAGCAGTATAAT.

This clonotype was counted ten times or more. It may be a read error: a sequence one base away is much more abundant. The J gene is TRBJ2-1, the V gene TRBV6-2 or TRBV6-3; D is perhaps TRBD2 (5 bases). This CDR3 region has 13 residues. CDR1 is MNHEY and CDR2 is SVGEGT in the germline V gene. CDR3 protein: CASSSRVRNEQLF. Here the CDR3 DNA reads TGTGCCAGCAGTTCGAGGGTACGCAATGAGCAGCTCTTC.

This chain links TRBV6-5 with TRBJ1-2, with a tentative D call TRBD1 (6 bases). V was pared by 8 bases and J by 4 bases, with 11 bases between. This CDR3 spans 12 amino acids. Germline CDR1 MNHEY, CDR2 SVGAGI. CDR3 DNA: TGTGCCAGCTGGGGGGCTCGCTATGGCTACACCTTC. Translating gives CASWGARYGYTF.

Comment on this clonotype: The junction departs from the called germline gene at one end, perhaps through a read error. This sequence joins TRBV4-3 and TRBJ2-2; no definite D call. CDR3 length: 16 residues. In germline, CDR1 is LGHNA, CDR2 YSLEER. The CDR3, as DNA: TGCGCCGGCAGCCAGTACACGGGTGCGAACGCCGGGGAGCTGTTTTTT. Amino acids: CAGSQYTGANAGELFF.

A word on this clonotype: The germline gene is not matched at one end of the junction; a read error may be the cause. The chain combines TRBV10-1 with TRBJ2-1; TRBD2 aligns across 10 bases. CDR1 is WNHNN and CDR2 is SYGVQD in the germline V gene (reference sequence). This CDR3 is 18 amino acids long. CDR3 sequence: CASSAGLARGSSYNEHFF. Here the CDR3 DNA reads TGTGCCAGCAGTGCGGGACTAGCGAGGGGAAGCTCCTACAATGAGCACTTCTTC.

About this clonotype: At one boundary the junction diverges from the germline segment, which might be a read error. The chain carries TRBV6-2 or TRBV6-3 and TRBJ2-1; D uncertain. This CDR3 region has 13 residues. The germline gives CDR1 MNHEY, CDR2 SVGEGT. This chain's CDR3 is CASIRGGYNEHFF. CDR3 DNA: TGTGCCAGCATCAGAGGTGGTTACAATGAGCACTTCTTC.

The chain is built from TRBV29-1 and TRBJ2-5; D is unclear. V dropped 6 bases and J dropped 14 bases, with 22 bases sitting between them. There are 12 residues in the CDR3. Germline CDR1 reads SQVTM; CDR2 reads ANQGSEA. CDR3 sequence (DNA): TGCAGCGTACAACGACTCCCGGCTTATTCCTACTTC. Protein: CSVQRLPAYSYF.

Of note for this clonotype: Sequence at one end of the junction differs from germline and may be a read error. This chain links TRBV6-2 or TRBV6-3 with TRBJ2-1, with unresolved D. The CDR3 consists of 13 residues. Germline-derived CDR1 and CDR2 are MNHEY and SVGEGT. This CDR3 reads CPSNRGGYDEQFF. The CDR3 coding sequence is TGTCCCAGCAACAGAGGCGGATACGATGAGCAGTTCTTC.

As concerns this clonotype: At one end the junction does not follow the germline gene, possibly because of a read error. The chain is built from TRBV6-5 and TRBJ2-6; tentative D call: TRBD1 (5 bases). The CDR3 runs 15 residues. The germline CDR1 and CDR2 sequences are MNHEY and SVGAGI. CDR3 residues: CTSSSGLLGANVLTF. As DNA, the CDR3 is TGTACCAGCAGTTCCGGGTTGCTTGGGGCTAACGTCCTGACTTTC.

Note on this clonotype: The junction differs from germline at one of its ends, possibly a read error. The gene calls are TRBV6-1 and TRBJ2-3, with TRBD2 matching over 8 bases. CDR1 MNHNS and CDR2 SASEGT come from the germline V gene. This CDR3 contains 15 residues. The CDR3 here is CASIGGAGEVDTQYF. Written as DNA, the CDR3 is TGTGCCAGCATTGGCGGAGCGGGGGAGGTAGATACCCAGTATTTT.

CDR3 protein: CASTFFSGRETDTQYF. The DNA for the CDR3 is TGTGCCAGCACTTTCTTCAGCGGGAGAGAAACAGATACGCAGTATTTT. The V and J genes are TRBV28 and TRBJ2-3; 8 nucleotides agree with TRBD2. The junction had 12 bases not matched to a gene; V was cut back by 7 bases and J by 3 bases. The CDR3 is made up of 16 amino acids. Looked up from germline, CDR1 is MDHEN and CDR2 is SYDVKM. The entire variable domain, with the rest obtained from reference TRBV28 and TRBJ2-3, is as follows: DVKVTQSSRYLVKRTGEKVFLECVQDMDHENMFWYRQDPGLGLRLIYFSYDVKMKEKGDIPEGYSVSREKKERFSLILESASTNQTSMYLCASTFFSGRETDTQYFGPGTRLTVL.

J is TRBJ1-1 and V is TRBV11-2; a weak D match, TRBD1 (5 bases). The CDR3 spans 13 residues. The V end lost 8 bases, the J end lost 0 bases, and 10 bases lay between the germline ends. Germline CDR1 and CDR2: SGHAT and FQNNGV. CDR3 sequence: CASSTGLNTEAFF. CDR3 sequence (DNA): TGTGCCAGCTCTACGGGACTGAACACTGAAGCTTTCTTT. Combining the CDR3 with reference TRBV11-2 and TRBJ1-1 gives the whole variable domain EAGVAQSPRYKIIEKRQSVAFWCNPISGHATLYWYQQILGQGPKLLIQFQNNGVVDDSQLPKDRFSAERLKGVDSTLKIQPAKLEDSAVYLCASSTGLNTEAFFGQGTRLTVV.